Listed here is a single TCR beta chain. Its antigen target is currently unknown. Base qualities are not at hand, and no much larger clone is one base apart. The 40 or so donors, aged roughly 6 to 95 years, were systemically healthy Caucasian individuals from Russia. Each donor gave ten milliliters of peripheral blood, collected into EDTA-treated Vacutainer tubes. Ficoll-Paque density-gradient centrifugation was used to isolate PBMCs, with at least 6.5 million obtained per sample. Trizol reagent was used to extract total RNA from PBMCs, with at least 5 micrograms per sample. For every donor, flow cytometry on a PBMC aliquot measured the percentage of naive CD45RAhigh/CD27high T cells. These data originate in a study of blood T cells in healthy people across ages (dated by TCRdb to the mid-2010s). General notes on the study: In model experiments, template switching captured about one uniquely barcoded TCR beta cDNA molecule for every two T cells. The study measured age-related changes in TCR beta repertoire diversity using deep sequencing normalized with unique cDNA molecular identifiers. The donors were divided into four age groups: young (average around 16 years), middle-aged (about 40), aged (roughly 60) and long-lived (about 84). To avoid experimental bias, donors of different ages were spread randomly across the sequencing lanes. For two donors (one aged 18 to 30 and one aged 80 or older), the study analyzed two additional independent replicas of 1 million unique cDNA reads from the same blood draw. On the study overall, not on this receptor specifically: Compared with the aged group, the long-lived group had more naive CD4+ T cells, fewer expanded clones and increased TCR diversity, a pattern suggesting age selection. Estimates of total diversity from one million sequenced T cells were regarded as lower bounds and underestimates. The CMV infection status of donors was not known, potentially confounding age-related changes in expanded clonotypes. Conclusive comparison of naive and antigen-experienced compartments was prevented by the profiling of bulk unsorted PBMCs. The percentage of naive T cells measured by flow cytometry correlated strongly with observed TCR beta diversity. Observed TCR beta diversity per million T cells fell roughly linearly with age, and a significant reduction was already apparent by age about 36.

The receptor library was made with 5' RACE. Sequencing relied on an Illumina HiSeq 2500. A second PCR of 7 to 11 cycles was performed with a sample-barcoded 5' primer and a J-beta primer mix. A unique molecular identifier was introduced onto each TCR beta cDNA molecule by a template-switch 5' adaptor carrying 12 random nucleotides. Each sample yielded at least 3 million CDR3-containing paired-end reads. First-strand cDNA synthesis was performed from all RNA using the Mint cDNA synthesis kit, with priming by a TRBC-specific oligonucleotide. Following uracil-DNA glycosylase treatment, all cDNA underwent a first 18-cycle PCR with the universal primers M1SS and BC2_uni_R. The original methods were these. Normalization of each sample was performed by random selection of 1 million high-quality reads, each carrying a distinct molecular identifier. Reads sharing molecular identifiers were discarded rather than binned into consensus sequences. MiTCR, set to a Q25 quality threshold and the strictest error-elimination algorithm, was used for CDR3 identification, clonotype clustering and error correction. Lower-bound total TCR beta diversity was estimated with a nonparametric unseen species model using Euler transformation. TCRdb reanalyzed the raw reads on its own, using fastp at Q25 for trimming and MiXCR for clone calling, and kept in-frame beta chains. Rows are combined by CDR3 protein, so each entry shows the most common genes and DNA. For this entry, the V and J calls and clone size follow TCRdb and not the study's own pipeline. The sample table shows 1.5 million to 2 million distinct CDR3 sequences, and roughly 28% are seen once. The ten largest clones add up to about 7.7% of the sample.

The germline V gene provides CDR1 SNHLY and CDR2 FYNNEI. The cysteine opens and the phenylalanine closes a CDR3 of 14 amino acids. CDR3 DNA only is kept here, 42 bases in frame from base 1. V is clipped by 5 bases and J by 2 bases, and the sequence between their germline boundaries is 11 bases long. The sequence was collected from a woman in her twenties or thirties in good health. The chain was built from TRBV2 and TRBJ2-3; TRBD2 is possibly the D segment (6 matching bases). Input material: blood. For the CDR3, the sequence is CASSSEGITDTQYF. Here is the DNA: TGTGCCAGCAGTTCGGAGGGGATCACAGATACGCAGTATTTT.